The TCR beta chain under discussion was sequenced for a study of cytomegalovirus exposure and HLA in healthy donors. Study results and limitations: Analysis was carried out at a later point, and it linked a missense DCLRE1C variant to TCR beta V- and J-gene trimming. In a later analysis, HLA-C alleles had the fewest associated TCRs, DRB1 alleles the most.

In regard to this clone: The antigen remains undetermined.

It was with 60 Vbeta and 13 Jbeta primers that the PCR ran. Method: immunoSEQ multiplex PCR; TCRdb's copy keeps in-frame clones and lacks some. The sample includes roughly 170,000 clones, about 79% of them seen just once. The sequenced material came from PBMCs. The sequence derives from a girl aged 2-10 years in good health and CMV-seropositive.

CDR3 coding DNA: TGTGCCGCCGGGCGGGACAGGAACACTGAAGCTTTCTTT. Translating it yields CAAGRDRNTEAFF. The gene calls are TRBV15 and TRBJ1-1; 7 nucleotides line up with TRBD1. This CDR3 region has 13 residues. CDR1 is LNHNV, CDR2 YYDKDF, per germline (reference sequence). Trimming took 11 bases from V and 1 from J; bases not matched to a gene: 7.